Listed below are T cell receptor beta chains from one sample, sequenced in a study of human CD8 memory T cell subsets. Following a re-call of the 5' RACE reads, TCRdb has one entry per CDR3 protein and lacks DNA. This table lists about 17,000 distinct CDR3 sequences. The source material was CD8+ stem-like memory T cells (TSCM and TCM) sorted from PBMCs. These receptor sequences come from a human donor in good health. Both conserved end residues are part of each CDR3. Clone size, where shown, is once, few, many, or a class for clones that have expanded.

j_call clone_size v_call cdr3_aa
TRBJ1-2 NA TRBV10-3 CAISDELNYGYTF
TRBJ2-2 NA TRBV4-3 CASSQELAGAPATGELFF
TRBJ2-3 NA TRBV6-2/TRBV6-3 CASSYSLAGSTDTQYF
TRBJ1-1 NA TRBV30 CAWSQGRMNTEAFF
TRBJ2-7 medium-sized TRBV29-1 CSAGTGGYEQYF
TRBJ1-4 medium-sized TRBV28 CASSSTGTGIRGEKLFF
TRBJ2-3 NA TRBV4-2 CASSQEPPGQGSTDTQYF
TRBJ2-1 medium-sized TRBV2 CASSRGGRIYNEQFF
TRBJ2-7 NA TRBV6-2/TRBV6-3 CASSLPGQGTYEQYF
TRBJ2-3 medium-sized TRBV5-1 CASSLRGPADTQYF
TRBJ1-2 NA TRBV5-1 CASSSQGAVYGYTF
TRBJ2-3 NA TRBV20-1 CSARVLAAYTDTQYF
TRBJ1-1 NA TRBV4-1 CASSQDRTTMIYANTEAFF
TRBJ2-2 NA TRBV6-5 CASSYSRGGELFF